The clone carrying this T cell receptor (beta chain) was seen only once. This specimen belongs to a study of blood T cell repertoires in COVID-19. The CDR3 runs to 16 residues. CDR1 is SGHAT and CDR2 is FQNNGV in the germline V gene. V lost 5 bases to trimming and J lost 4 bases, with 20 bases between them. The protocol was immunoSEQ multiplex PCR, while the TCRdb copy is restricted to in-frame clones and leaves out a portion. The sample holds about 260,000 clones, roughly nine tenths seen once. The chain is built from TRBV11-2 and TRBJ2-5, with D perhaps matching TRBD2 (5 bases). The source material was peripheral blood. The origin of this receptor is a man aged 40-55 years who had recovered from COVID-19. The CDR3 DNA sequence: TGTGCCAGCAGCCCCCTCGGGGTCAGCCAGGTAGAGACCCAGTACTTC. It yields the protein CASSPLGVSQVETQYF.